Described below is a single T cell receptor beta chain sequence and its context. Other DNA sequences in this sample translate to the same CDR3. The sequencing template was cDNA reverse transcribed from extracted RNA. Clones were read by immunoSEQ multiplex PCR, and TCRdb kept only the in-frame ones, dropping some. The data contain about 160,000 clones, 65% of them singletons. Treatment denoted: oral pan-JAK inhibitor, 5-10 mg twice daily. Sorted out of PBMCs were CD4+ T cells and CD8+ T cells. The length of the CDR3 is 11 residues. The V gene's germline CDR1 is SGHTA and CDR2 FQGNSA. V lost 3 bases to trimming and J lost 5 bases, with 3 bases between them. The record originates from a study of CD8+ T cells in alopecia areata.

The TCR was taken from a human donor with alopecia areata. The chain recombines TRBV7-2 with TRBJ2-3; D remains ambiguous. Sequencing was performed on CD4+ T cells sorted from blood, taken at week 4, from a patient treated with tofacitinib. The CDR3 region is CASSFGDTQYF. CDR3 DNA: TGTGCCAGCAGCTTCGGAGATACGCAGTATTTT.